A single T cell receptor (beta chain) is shown here with its context. What it binds is not known. The sample is drawn from a study of T cell repertoires in ileal Crohn's disease. Assay used: immunoSEQ multiplex PCR; TCRdb lists only in-frame clones, some missing. The data show about 5,000 clones, with about four fifths seen just once and 12% held by the top ten. V dropped 5 bases and J dropped 8 bases, with 18 bases sitting between them. Germline CDR1 and CDR2: MDHEN and SYDVKM. The CDR3 is 14 residues long. Study-wide findings and caveats: Clonal expansions were more frequent in active smokers than non-smokers at surgery.

The source is an adult with Crohn's disease. The chain links TRBV28 to TRBJ1-2; D might be TRBD1 (6 bases). Sequenced material: ileal tissue. In nucleotides, the CDR3 is TGTGCCAGCAGTCCTACCGGGACAATGCGGGGCTACACCTTC. It encodes CASSPTGTMRGYTF.